Listed below are T cell receptor beta chains from one sample, sequenced in a study of tumor-infiltrating lymphocytes in primary liver carcinoma. TCRdb itself ran the multiplex PCR reads through MiXCR, one entry per CDR3 protein. Here the sample spans approximately 310,000 distinct CDR3 sequences, about 60% being singletons. The specimen sequenced was peripheral blood. These receptor sequences come from a man aged 40-49 years with primary liver carcinoma and hepatitis B virus infection. Each CDR3 is given with its conserved first and last residue. Fields, in order: D gene, clone size, J gene, V gene, CDR3 protein, CDR3 DNA. D genes are given only for firm matches. Some rows have no size entry. The others give once, few or many, or a class for an expanded clone.

d_gene: NA; abundance: NA; j_gene: TRBJ1-2; v_gene: TRBV4-1; CDR3aa: CASSHHGRAPCGYTF; CDR3nt: TGCGCTAGCAGCCACCATGGGCGGGCCCCATGTGGCTACACCTTC
d_gene: TRBD1; abundance: NA; j_gene: TRBJ1-3; v_gene: TRBV4-3; CDR3aa: CASSQETGGCRNTTYF; CDR3nt: TGCGCCAGCAGCCAAGAAACAGGGGGCTGTCGAAACACCACATATTTT
d_gene: TRBD2; abundance: few; j_gene: TRBJ2-7; v_gene: TRBV10-3; CDR3aa: CAISEGLAGLYEQYF; CDR3nt: TGTGCCATCAGCGAAGGACTAGCGGGGCTCTACGAGCAGTACTTC
d_gene: TRBD1; abundance: few; j_gene: TRBJ1-3; v_gene: TRBV12-3/TRBV12-4; CDR3aa: CASSLAVGTVNTIYF; CDR3nt: TGTGCCAGCAGTCTGGCAGTCGGGACAGTTAACACCATATATTTT
d_gene: NA; abundance: once; j_gene: TRBJ2-7; v_gene: TRBV29-1; CDR3aa: CSALTGRGGQYF; CDR3nt: TGCAGCGCTCTAACAGGGAGGGGAGGGCAGTACTTC
d_gene: NA; abundance: NA; j_gene: TRBJ2-7; v_gene: TRBV6-6; CDR3aa: CASSYSIDKIHEQYF; CDR3nt: TGTGCCAGCAGTTACTCGATTGATAAAATCCACGAGCAGTACTTC
d_gene: TRBD1; abundance: NA; j_gene: TRBJ1-2; v_gene: TRBV7-8; CDR3aa: CASSPLGTANYGYTF; CDR3nt: TGTGCCAGCAGCCCACTGGGGACAGCGAACTATGGCTACACCTTC
d_gene: NA; abundance: NA; j_gene: TRBJ2-5; v_gene: TRBV6-5; CDR3aa: CASREAGSETQNF; CDR3nt: TGCGCCAGCAGAGAGGCGGGTTCAGAGACCCAGAACTTC
d_gene: NA; abundance: NA; j_gene: TRBJ2-5; v_gene: TRBV12-3/TRBV12-4; CDR3aa: CASRLGQQETQYF; CDR3nt: TGTGCCAGCAGATTAGGGCAGCAAGAGACCCAGTACTTC
d_gene: NA; abundance: many; j_gene: TRBJ1-1; v_gene: TRBV30; CDR3aa: CAWSDPGPARAFF; CDR3nt: TGTGCCTGGAGCGACCCCGGGCCCGCAAGAGCTTTCTTT
d_gene: NA; abundance: NA; j_gene: TRBJ1-1; v_gene: TRBV5-6; CDR3aa: CASSRGNTEAFF; CDR3nt: TGTGCCAGCAGCCGGGGGAACACTGAAGCTTTCTTT
d_gene: NA; abundance: many; j_gene: TRBJ2-3; v_gene: TRBV29-1; CDR3aa: CSVDLRAVRTDTQYF; CDR3nt: TGCAGCGTTGATCTGAGGGCGGTCCGCACAGATACGCAGTATTTT
d_gene: NA; abundance: few; j_gene: TRBJ2-5; v_gene: TRBV5-1; CDR3aa: CASSLESGRETQYF; CDR3nt: TGCGCCAGCAGCTTGGAATCGGGAAGGGAGACCCAGTACTTC
d_gene: NA; abundance: NA; j_gene: TRBJ2-2; v_gene: TRBV5-1; CDR3aa: CASSLRISRTGELFF; CDR3nt: TGCGCCAGCAGCTTGAGGATTAGCAGGACCGGGGAGCTGTTTTTT
d_gene: TRBD1; abundance: NA; j_gene: TRBJ1-6; v_gene: TRBV11-2; CDR3aa: CTSSFAAGTANSPLHF; CDR3nt: TGTACCAGTAGCTTCGCAGCCGGGACAGCGAATTCACCCCTCCACTTT
d_gene: NA; abundance: NA; j_gene: TRBJ1-1; v_gene: TRBV12-3/TRBV12-4; CDR3aa: CASNYSTEAFF; CDR3nt: TGTGCCAGCAACTACAGCACTGAAGCTTTCTTT
d_gene: NA; abundance: NA; j_gene: TRBJ2-3; v_gene: TRBV28; CDR3aa: CASSSPNETDTQYF; CDR3nt: TGTGCCAGCAGTTCCCCCAACGAAACCGATACGCAGTATTTT
d_gene: NA; abundance: few; j_gene: TRBJ1-4; v_gene: TRBV5-1; CDR3aa: CASSTGPNEKLFF; CDR3nt: TGCGCCAGCAGCACGGGACCGAATGAAAAACTGTTTTTT
d_gene: TRBD1; abundance: NA; j_gene: TRBJ1-4; v_gene: TRBV12-3/TRBV12-4; CDR3aa: CGSETGTGDEKLFF; CDR3nt: TGTGGCAGCGAGACCGGGACAGGGGATGAAAAGCTGTTTTTT
d_gene: TRBD1; abundance: NA; j_gene: TRBJ2-6; v_gene: TRBV4-1; CDR3aa: CASRQEGQGFGANVLTF; CDR3nt: TGCGCCAGCAGGCAAGAGGGACAGGGGTTTGGGGCCAACGTCCTGACTTTC
d_gene: TRBD2; abundance: NA; j_gene: TRBJ2-3; v_gene: TRBV30; CDR3aa: CAWSGVAGYTDTQYF; CDR3nt: TGTGCCTGGAGCGGGGTAGCGGGGTACACAGATACGCAGTATTTT
d_gene: NA; abundance: NA; j_gene: TRBJ1-2; v_gene: TRBV29-1; CDR3aa: CSIGQGWGMGYGYTF; CDR3nt: TGTAGCATTGGGCAGGGCTGGGGCATGGGATATGGCTACACCTTC
d_gene: TRBD2; abundance: NA; j_gene: TRBJ2-2; v_gene: TRBV11-1; CDR3aa: CANSQTTSLYTGEPFF; CDR3nt: TGTGCCAACAGCCAAACGACTAGCCTATACACCGGGGAGCCGTTTTTT
d_gene: NA; abundance: NA; j_gene: TRBJ1-5; v_gene: TRBV12-3/TRBV12-4; CDR3aa: CASSLGVGVSQPQHF; CDR3nt: TGTGCCAGCAGTTTAGGGGTGGGGGTTAGTCAGCCCCAGCATTTT
d_gene: NA; abundance: NA; j_gene: TRBJ1-6; v_gene: TRBV11-2; CDR3aa: CASSRWLWDSPLHF; CDR3nt: TGTGCCAGCAGCCGCTGGCTGTGGGATTCACCCCTCCACTTT
d_gene: TRBD1; abundance: NA; j_gene: TRBJ2-6; v_gene: TRBV11-2; CDR3aa: CASSEKTGASGANLLTF; CDR3nt: TGTGCCAGCAGCGAGAAGACAGGGGCCTCTGGGGCCAACCTCCTGACTTTC
d_gene: NA; abundance: few; j_gene: TRBJ1-2; v_gene: TRBV5-5; CDR3aa: CASSSSGYGYGYTF; CDR3nt: TGTGCCAGCAGCTCCTCAGGGTACGGCTATGGCTACACCTTC
d_gene: NA; abundance: many; j_gene: TRBJ2-7; v_gene: TRBV6-1; CDR3aa: CASSTHYEQYF; CDR3nt: TGTGCCAGCAGTACCCACTACGAGCAGTACTTC
d_gene: TRBD1; abundance: NA; j_gene: TRBJ2-5; v_gene: TRBV11-2; CDR3aa: CASPIGGQGAETQYF; CDR3nt: TGTGCCAGCCCAATCGGCGGACAGGGGGCAGAGACCCAGTACTTC
d_gene: NA; abundance: NA; j_gene: TRBJ1-1; v_gene: TRBV5-4; CDR3aa: CASSSRDAFSEAFF; CDR3nt: TGTGCCAGCAGCTCACGGGACGCCTTTTCTGAAGCTTTCTTT
d_gene: NA; abundance: NA; j_gene: TRBJ2-3; v_gene: TRBV6-1; CDR3aa: CASSGGPTAILDTQYF; CDR3nt: TGTGCCAGCAGTGGAGGCCCCACAGCCATTTTAGATACGCAGTATTTT
d_gene: TRBD2; abundance: few; j_gene: TRBJ2-2; v_gene: TRBV10-3; CDR3aa: CAAGGVEGELFF; CDR3nt: TGTGCCGCGGGAGGAGTCGAGGGGGAGCTCTTTTTT
d_gene: NA; abundance: NA; j_gene: TRBJ2-4; v_gene: TRBV28; CDR3aa: CASSALAKNIQYF; CDR3nt: TGTGCCAGCAGTGCTCTAGCCAAAAACATTCAGTACTTC
d_gene: TRBD1; abundance: NA; j_gene: TRBJ1-2; v_gene: TRBV4-3; CDR3aa: CANSQNAGTGGNYGYTF; CDR3nt: TGCGCCAACAGCCAGAACGCCGGGACAGGGGGCAACTATGGCTACACCTTC
d_gene: NA; abundance: NA; j_gene: TRBJ2-7; v_gene: TRBV4-3; CDR3aa: CASSQARDISYQQYF; CDR3nt: TGCGCCAGCAGCCAAGCGCGTGACATCTCCTACCAGCAGTACTTC
d_gene: TRBD2; abundance: few; j_gene: TRBJ2-1; v_gene: TRBV28; CDR3aa: CASSSPLAGGYSERFF; CDR3nt: TGTGCCAGCAGTTCCCCCCTAGCGGGAGGGTATAGTGAGCGGTTCTTC
d_gene: NA; abundance: NA; j_gene: TRBJ2-5; v_gene: TRBV29-1; CDR3aa: CGVEFPAAHETQYF; CDR3nt: TGCGGCGTTGAATTCCCAGCCGCCCATGAGACCCAGTACTTC
d_gene: NA; abundance: NA; j_gene: TRBJ2-1; v_gene: TRBV5-6; CDR3aa: CASSFSRGGEQFF; CDR3nt: TGTGCCAGCAGCTTTTCCAGGGGGGGGGAGCAGTTCTTC
d_gene: NA; abundance: NA; j_gene: TRBJ2-2; v_gene: TRBV6-6; CDR3aa: CASSYSSQWNTGELFF; CDR3nt: TGTGCTAGCAGTTACTCTTCACAGTGGAACACCGGGGAGCTGTTTTTT
d_gene: NA; abundance: NA; j_gene: TRBJ2-5; v_gene: TRBV10-3; CDR3aa: CTISEPGQNQETQYF; CDR3nt: TGTACCATCAGTGAGCCCGGGCAGAACCAAGAGACCCAGTACTTC
d_gene: NA; abundance: NA; j_gene: TRBJ2-5; v_gene: TRBV6-6; CDR3aa: CASVVSLYF; CDR3nt: TGTGCCAGCGTTGTTTCTCTGTACTTC
d_gene: NA; abundance: NA; j_gene: TRBJ2-3; v_gene: TRBV2; CDR3aa: CASSEYGDTQYF; CDR3nt: TGTGCCAGCAGTGAATACGGCGATACGCAGTATTTT
d_gene: NA; abundance: many; j_gene: TRBJ2-1; v_gene: TRBV29-1; CDR3aa: CSVVTGGGEQFF; CDR3nt: TGCAGCGTTGTGACAGGAGGGGGTGAGCAGTTCTTC
d_gene: NA; abundance: once; j_gene: TRBJ1-5; v_gene: TRBV6-1; CDR3aa: CASSEAKGQPLHF; CDR3nt: TGTGCCAGCAGTGAGGCGAAGGGCCAGCCCCTGCATTTT